The T cell receptor beta chain described here comes from a study of blood T cell repertoires in COVID-19. This clone was detected once. The data were produced by immunoSEQ multiplex PCR, yet TCRdb's version contains in-frame clones alone and is incomplete. The top ten hold around 2.9% of the sample, which has roughly 250,000 clones, approximately 81% seen once. With 4 bases clipped from V and 4 bases from J, the junction kept 2 bases outside the gene matches. This CDR3 contains 13 residues. Germline V gene data show CDR1 as MNHEY and CDR2 as SVGAGI. The source material was peripheral blood. The rearrangement uses TRBV6-5 and TRBJ1-2; TRBD1 matches at 8 bases. The origin of this receptor is a woman in her sixties or seventies with active or convalescent COVID-19. The DNA for the CDR3 is TGTGCCAGCAGTTGGACAGGGTCCTATGGCTACACCTTC. Residues: CASSWTGSYGYTF.